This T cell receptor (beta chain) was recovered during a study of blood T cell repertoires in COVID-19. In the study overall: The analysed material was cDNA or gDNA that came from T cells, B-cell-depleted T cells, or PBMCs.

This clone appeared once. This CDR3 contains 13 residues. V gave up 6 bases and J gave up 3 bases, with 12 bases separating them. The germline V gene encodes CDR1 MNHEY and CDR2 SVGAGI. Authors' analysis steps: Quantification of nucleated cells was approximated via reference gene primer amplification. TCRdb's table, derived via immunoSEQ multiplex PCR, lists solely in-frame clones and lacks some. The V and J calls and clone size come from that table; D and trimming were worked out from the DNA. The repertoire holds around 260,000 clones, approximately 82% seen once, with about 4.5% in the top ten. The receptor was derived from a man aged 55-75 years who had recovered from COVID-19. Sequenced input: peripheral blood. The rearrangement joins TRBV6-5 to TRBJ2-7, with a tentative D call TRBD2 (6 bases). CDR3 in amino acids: CASSLTGDYEQYF. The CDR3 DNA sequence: TGTGCCAGCAGCCTAACGGGGGACTACGAGCAGTACTTC.